These T cell receptor beta chains were read from a single sample in a study of T cell repertoires in cytomegalovirus infection. Antigens for these TCRs are unknown. Via MiXCR, TCRdb re-called the reads, giving one row per CDR3 protein. The sample lists 900,000 to 950,000 distinct CDR3 sequences; around 31% were seen once. The source was cultured CD8+ T cells from PBMCs, collected from culture after CMV antigen stimulation. All receptors come from a human donor in good health (CMV status not recorded). Some clones in this sample may be carry-over from other donors' samples. Both conserved end residues are part of each CDR3.

v_call,j_call,cdr3_aa
TRBV7-2,TRBJ2-2,CASSLELGALAGGQNTGELFF
TRBV4-1,TRBJ2-6,CASSQDDLSGANVLTF
TRBV7-9,TRBJ2-1,CASSPSGAYNEQFF
TRBV3-1,TRBJ2-4,CASSHGLAGGPEEDIQYF
TRBV7-3,TRBJ2-1,CASRAGGTYNEQFF
TRBV13,TRBJ2-1,CASTLAGTNEQFF
TRBV7-6,TRBJ1-6,CASSPSGDRGPNSPLHF
TRBV6-1,TRBJ1-3,CASSARQGSGNTIYF
TRBV7-6,TRBJ2-2,CANSLSPWLAGELFF
TRBV25-1,TRBJ2-7,CASSEGYRGLVEQYF
TRBV4-2,TRBJ2-3,CASSQVGAVGDTQYF
TRBV27,TRBJ1-4,CASRIQGAGEKLFF
TRBV19,TRBJ2-1,CASSFSGGIYNEQFF
TRBV15,TRBJ2-1,CATSRGGPYEQFF